This TCR beta chain was captured in a study of blood T cells in healthy people across ages. In the study overall: About one barcoded beta molecule per two T cells was captured by template switching.

CDR1 and CDR2 (germline): MNHEY, SMNVEV (reference sequence). The CDR3 consists of 15 residues. Combining a sample-barcoded 5' primer with a J-beta primer mix, a second PCR ran for about 6 to 11 cycles. A template-switch adaptor containing 12 random nucleotides labeled each cDNA molecule. TCRdb passed the 5' RACE reads through MiXCR, listing each CDR3 protein once. The data contain around 520,000 distinct CDR3 sequences, about a quarter of them singletons. The data were also submitted as part of a second study, on T cells of mothers and their children. From that study: The study sampled three healthy Caucasian mothers and their six children.

This receptor was taken from a boy between 2 and 10 years old in good health. The sequenced sample was blood. The chain has TRBV27 and TRBJ2-5; 11 bases are shared with TRBD1. The J call may be faulty, since TRBJ2-7 better matches the DNA end. The DNA for the CDR3 is TGTGCCAGCAGTTTCGCGGGACAGGGGGCCTACGAGCAGTACTTC. Translated: CASSFAGQGAYEQYF.